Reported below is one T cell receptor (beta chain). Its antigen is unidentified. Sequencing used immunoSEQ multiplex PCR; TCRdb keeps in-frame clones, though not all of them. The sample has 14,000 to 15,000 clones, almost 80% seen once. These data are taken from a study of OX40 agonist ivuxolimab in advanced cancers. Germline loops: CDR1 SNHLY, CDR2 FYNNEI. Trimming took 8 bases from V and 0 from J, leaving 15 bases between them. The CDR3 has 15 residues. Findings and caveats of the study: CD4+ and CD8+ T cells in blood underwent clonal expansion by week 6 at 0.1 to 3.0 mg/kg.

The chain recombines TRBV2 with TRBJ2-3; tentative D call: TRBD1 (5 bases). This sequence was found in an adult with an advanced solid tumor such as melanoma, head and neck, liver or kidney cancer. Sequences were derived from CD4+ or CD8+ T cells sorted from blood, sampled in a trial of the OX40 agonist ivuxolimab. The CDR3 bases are TGTGCCAGCGGCCGACTGACAGCTAGCACAGATACGCAGTATTTT. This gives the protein CASGRLTASTDTQYF. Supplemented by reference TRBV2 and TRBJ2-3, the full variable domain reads EPEVTQTPSHQVTQMGQEVILRCVPISNHLYFYWYRQILGQKVEFLVSFYNNEISEKSEIFDDQFSVERPDGSNFTLKIRSTKLEDSAMYFCASGRLTASTDTQYFGPGTRLTVL.